The 25 T cell receptor beta chains below all came from one sample that was sequenced in a study of T cell repertoires in cytomegalovirus infection. TCRdb reprocessed the reads via MiXCR and lists one record per CDR3 protein. The repertoire has around 770,000 distinct CDR3 sequences, 25% to 35% of them found once; the top ten carry about an eighth. For these receptors, no antigen is known. The specimen comprised cultured CD8+ T cells from PBMCs, sampled from culture after CMV antigen stimulation. The source is a human donor in good health (CMV status not recorded). Some clones in this sample may be carry-over from other donors' samples.

This chain connects TRBV27 to TRBJ1-5; D gene uncertain. Trimming stripped 2 bases from V and 2 bases from J, with 13 bases between. Germline V gene lookup returns CDR1 MNHEY and CDR2 SMNVEV (reference sequence). The CDR3 is 16 amino acids. CDR3 region: CASSLSFGVGNQPQHF. The DNA of the CDR3 is TGTGCCAGCAGTTTAAGTTTCGGGGTCGGCAATCAGCCCCAGCATTTT.

By sample fraction, this clonotype is medium-sized (0.01 to 0.1%). V gene TRBV7-6 combines with J gene TRBJ1-3, with 10 bases lining up with TRBD1. The CDR3 is 18 amino acids. The J segment lost 4 bases and the V segment lost 5 bases, leaving 14 bases of the junction unmatched. Germline loops: CDR1 SGHVS, CDR2 FNYEAQ. The CDR3 region is CASSVRDRGTIWGNTIYF. The CDR3 DNA sequence: TGTGCCAGCAGCGTTCGGGACAGGGGAACAATCTGGGGAAACACCATATATTTT.

The chain joins TRBV6-5 to TRBJ1-3, with D perhaps matching TRBD1 (5 bases). V dropped 0 bases and J dropped 4 bases, with 16 bases sitting between them. The germline V gene encodes CDR1 MNHEY and CDR2 SVGAGI. The CDR3 covers 17 residues. The CDR3 DNA reads as TGTGCCAGCAGTTACTCTCTACTAGGGGAGACGGGAAACACCATATATTTT. Its translation: CASSYSLLGETGNTIYF.

This clonotype was seen only a few times. The chain has TRBV27 and TRBJ1-4; D is perhaps TRBD1 (5 bases). V lost 3 bases and J lost 0, with 20 bases in between. CDR3 length equals 19 residues. The V gene's germline CDR1 is MNHEY and CDR2 SMNVEV (reference sequence). The CDR3 here is CASSLHTPGTEATNEKLFF. The CDR3 DNA is TGTGCCAGCAGTTTGCATACTCCGGGGACTGAAGCAACTAATGAAAAACTGTTTTTT.

Turning to this clonotype: Being one base from a much bigger clone, this may be a read error. The chain's CDR3 is CASSYSARQGSYNEQFF. The CDR3 DNA reads as TGTGCCAGCAGTTATTCCGCTCGACAGGGGTCCTACAATGAGCAGTTCTTC. This chain links TRBV6-8 with TRBJ2-1; TRBD1 agrees at 8 bases. V shed 3 bases and J 1 base; nucleotides not matched to a gene: 8. The CDR3 covers 17 residues. Germline loops: CDR1 MNHGY, CDR2 SAAAGT.

This sequence joins TRBV18 and TRBJ1-2; D gene uncertain. Trimming took 7 bases from V and 3 from J, leaving 12 bases between them. CDR3 size: 13 residues. CDR1 KGHSH and CDR2 LQKENI come from the germline V gene. The CDR3 sequence is CASWQASDYGYTF. The DNA for the CDR3 is TGTGCCAGCTGGCAGGCGTCCGACTATGGCTACACCTTC. The variable domain in full, with the rest retrieved from reference TRBV18 and TRBJ1-2, is NAGVMQNPRHLVRRRGQEARLRCSPMKGHSHVYWYRQLPEEGLKFMVYLQKENIIDESGMPKERFSAEFPKEGPSILRIQQVVRGDSAAYFCASWQASDYGYTFGSGTRLTVV.

In this sample, this clonotype turned up a few times. The chain is built from TRBV20-1 and TRBJ1-6; D call uncertain. The V end was cut by 4 bases, the J end by 3 bases, with 10 bases between. Germline CDR1 is DFQATT and CDR2 is SNEGSKA (reference sequence). The CDR3 length is 14 residues. The CDR3 region is CSAIGQIYNSPLHF. CDR3 DNA: TGCAGTGCTATTGGGCAGATCTATAATTCACCCCTCCACTTT.

The V call is TRBV29-1, the J call TRBJ2-7; D may be TRBD1 or TRBD2 (5 bases each). CDR3 length equals 15 residues. Trimming took 6 bases from V and 2 from J, leaving 20 bases between them. The V gene's germline CDR1 is SQVTM and CDR2 ANQGSEA. The CDR3 DNA reads TGCAGCGTGGACGGAGGCCAAGGGGATACCTACGAGCAGTACTTC. This codes for CSVDGGQGDTYEQYF.

This sequence joins TRBV6-1 and TRBJ1-5; D is unresolved. The CDR3 sequence is 16 residues long. CDR1 and CDR2 from the germline V gene are MNHNS and SASEGT. The V and J ends lost 5 bases and 4 bases respectively, with 18 bases between them. CDR3 sequence reads: CASSSGPDYYNQPQHF. CDR3 nucleotides: TGTGCCAGCAGTTCCGGGCCAGACTACTATAATCAGCCCCAGCATTTT.

A few counts support this clonotype. V gene TRBV7-3 combines with J gene TRBJ2-2; TRBD1 or TRBD2 may be the D gene (5 bases each). This CDR3 region has 16 residues. The ends were cut back, 6 bases at V and 3 bases at J, with 17 bases in the middle. Germline V gene data show CDR1 as SGHTA and CDR2 as FQGTGA. The CDR3 bases are TGTGCCAGCAGACCCAGGGTCCCGGGGCACACCGGGGAGCTGTTTTTT. This translates into CASRPRVPGHTGELFF.

This clonotype was seen more than once but under ten times. The chain carries TRBV12-3 or TRBV12-4 and TRBJ1-5, with 8 bases that match TRBD1. V was clipped by 4 bases and J by 1 base; unmatched bases: 9. The CDR3 length is 17 residues. The CDR3 sequence is CASSSPGGIPSNQPQHF. The DNA of the CDR3 is TGTGCCAGCAGTTCACCAGGGGGCATACCGAGCAATCAGCCCCAGCATTTT.

The DNA for the CDR3 is TGTGCCAGCAGTTTCGTCAGTCAACCTTTCTACGAGCAGTACGTC. The encoded protein is CASSFVSQPFYEQYV. The chain carries TRBV27 and TRBJ2-7; D is unclear. V lost 3 bases and J lost 3, with 15 bases in between. The length of the CDR3 is 15 residues. Germline V gives CDR1 MNHEY, CDR2 SMNVEV (reference sequence).

This clonotype appeared a few times. The chain has TRBV6-5 and TRBJ1-1; D gene ambiguous. The germline V and J ends were trimmed by 5 bases and 10 bases, with 20 bases remaining between them. The CDR3 loop spans 14 amino acids. The germline gives CDR1 MNHEY, CDR2 SVGAGI. The chain's CDR3 is CASSPAVGFFGAFF. CDR3 sequence (DNA): TGTGCCAGCAGTCCGGCGGTTGGGTTTTTTGGAGCTTTCTTT.

This chain connects TRBV27 to TRBJ2-1; 11 bases align to TRBD2. V shed 10 bases, J shed 0 bases, and the junction held 8 bases outside the gene matches. There are 16 residues in the CDR3. Germline V gene data show CDR1 as MNHEY and CDR2 as SMNVEV (reference sequence). The CDR3 reads CAILTSGVSSYNEQFF. Written as DNA, the CDR3 is TGTGCCATCCTGACTAGCGGGGTTAGCTCCTACAATGAGCAGTTCTTC.

The chain links TRBV7-6 to TRBJ2-3, with D maybe TRBD2 (5 bases). The V end lost 4 bases, the J end lost 1 base, and 15 bases lay between the germline ends. The CDR3 is made up of 16 amino acids. Looked up from germline, CDR1 is SGHVS and CDR2 is FNYEAQ. Written as DNA, the CDR3 is TGTGCCAGCAGCTCAACAGCGAGGGTCCGCACAGATACGCAGTATTTT. Its translation: CASSSTARVRTDTQYF. The variable domain in full, completed from reference TRBV7-6 and TRBJ2-3, reads GAGVSQSPRYKVTKRGQDVALRCDPISGHVSLYWYRQALGQGPEFLTYFNYEAQQDKSGLPNDRFSAERPEGSISTLTIQRTEQRDSAMYRCASSSTARVRTDTQYFGPGTRLTVL.

This chain joins TRBV9 and TRBJ1-3; maybe TRBD1 (6 bases). Germline CDR1 reads SGDLS; CDR2 reads YYNGEE. V lost 4 bases, J lost 0 bases, and 17 bases lay in between. The CDR3 consists of 17 residues. The CDR3 sequence: CASSNNLQGYSGNTIYF. The CDR3, as DNA: TGTGCCAGCAGCAATAACCTACAGGGATACTCTGGAAACACCATATATTTT.

This clonotype was observed many times. The chain links TRBV27 to TRBJ2-2, with D uncertain. CDR3 size: 11 residues. V lost 6 bases and J lost 7, with 6 bases in between. Germline values: CDR1 MNHEY, CDR2 SMNVEV (reference sequence). CDR3 DNA sequence: TGTGCCAGCAGCTTACTCGGGGAGCTGTTTTTT. Residues: CASSLLGELFF.

The gene calls are TRBV6-8 and TRBJ1-1, with TRBD1 as a possible D gene (5 bases). Looked up from germline, CDR1 is MNHGY and CDR2 is SAAAGT. CDR3 length: 13 residues. Trimming stripped 10 bases from V and 2 bases from J, with 14 bases between. The CDR3 DNA reads TGTGCCAACAGGCCAGGTGCAAACACTGAAGCTTTCTTT. The encoded protein is CANRPGANTEAFF.

The chain recombines TRBV24-1 with TRBJ1-1; D is perhaps TRBD1 (5 bases). Trimming pared 6 bases from V and 3 bases from J, leaving 22 bases between. The CDR3 spans 17 residues. Per germline, CDR1 KGHDR and CDR2 SFDVKD. Written as DNA, the CDR3 is TGTGCCACCAGTCGGGGGACCTCTCCTCTTTCCGACACTGAAGCTTTCTTT. Amino acid sequence: CATSRGTSPLSDTEAFF.

Remarks on this clonotype: This could be a read error, since a much larger clone is one nucleotide away. The chain links TRBV19 to TRBJ2-7; D is uncertain. The CDR3 has 14 amino acids. Trimming pared 8 bases from V and 1 base from J, leaving 15 bases between. The V gene's germline CDR1 is LNHDA and CDR2 SQIVND (reference sequence). The CDR3 DNA reads as TGTGCCAGTGGCGGAAGAGACACTTCCTACGAGCAGTACTTC. Its protein product is CASGGRDTSYEQYF.

This chain connects TRBV6-5 to TRBJ2-2; 10 nucleotides align to TRBD1. This CDR3 region has 14 residues. CDR1 is MNHEY, CDR2 SVGAGI, per germline. After removal of 8 bases from V and 4 bases from J, the junction contained 4 bases not matched to a gene. This CDR3 is CASGRQGATGELFF. The CDR3 DNA is TGTGCCAGCGGAAGACAGGGGGCCACCGGGGAGCTGTTTTTT.

The chain uses TRBV12-5 and TRBJ1-2; D call uncertain. CDR3 size: 14 residues. With 3 bases removed from V and 8 bases from J, the gap between germline ends came to 16 bases. The germline CDR1 and CDR2 sequences are LGHNT and FRNRAP. The CDR3 region is CASGLEGGIRGYTF. The CDR3 nucleotides read TGTGCTAGTGGTTTAGAGGGCGGGATTCGAGGCTACACCTTC.

This chain joins TRBV10-1 and TRBJ2-7, with D perhaps matching TRBD2 (6 bases). This CDR3 spans 13 amino acids. Trimming removed 0 bases at V and 4 bases at J, with 7 bases between. Germline assignment: CDR1 WNHNN and CDR2 SYGVQD (reference sequence). The CDR3 nucleotides read TGCGCCAGCAGTGAGTCGGCGGGATACGAGCAGTACTTC. Its translation: CASSESAGYEQYF.

This sequence joins TRBV12-3 or TRBV12-4 and TRBJ2-1; the match to TRBD1 covers 7 bases. The CDR3 covers 15 residues. Trimming took 6 bases from V and 3 from J; bases not matched to a gene: 8. The DNA for the CDR3 is TGTGCCAGCAGCCAAAAACAGGGGTTCTACAATGAGCAGTTCTTC. This sequence encodes CASSQKQGFYNEQFF.

This clonotype was seen a single time. The chain combines TRBV29-1 with TRBJ2-3; D is undetermined. Deletions cut 6 bases from V and 6 bases from J, with 7 bases between. The length of the CDR3 is 10 residues. The V gene's germline CDR1 is SQVTM and CDR2 ANQGSEA. CDR3 bases: TGCAGCGTAGTCGGCGATACGCAGTATTTT. Its protein product is CSVVGDTQYF.